This T cell receptor (beta chain) was sequenced during a study of T-cell reconstitution after alpha-beta-depleted transplantation in children. Germline CDR1 is DFQATT and CDR2 is SNEGSKA (reference sequence). The CDR3 is 14 residues long. Deletions cut 0 bases from V and 2 bases from J, with 11 bases between. Study-wide points: Expanded graft clones, several hundred of them, were reportedly the source of alpha-beta T cells about two months after transplant. Hyperexpanded clones declined; after one year, newly produced T cells mostly supplied diversity. There were some patients whose high TCRbeta diversity at day 60 came from surviving recipient T cells and thymic progenitors.

Unique molecular identifiers were used in preparing the TCRbeta library. From the PCR reads, TCRdb called clonotypes with MiXCR, one entry per CDR3 protein. There are more than 200,000 distinct CDR3 sequences in the sample; more than 20% occur only once, and over 2.5% lies in the top ten. This clonotype was seen a handful of times. Its matching antigen is unknown. The receptor's source is a girl aged 2 to 9 with Fanconi anemia, due to receive a stem cell transplant. The specimen was PBMCs, collected before TCRalphabeta/CD19-depleted stem cell transplant. The rearrangement joins TRBV20-1 to TRBJ2-7; D gene unclear. The CDR3 coding sequence is TGCAGTGCTAGAGATATGGGGAACACCTACGAGCAGTACTTC. This encodes CSARDMGNTYEQYF.